This T cell receptor (beta chain) came from a study of early T cells in non-severe SARS-CoV-2 infection. Researchers attached unique molecular identifiers to individual cDNA molecules. TCRdb redid the calling of the 5' RACE reads with MiXCR, one entry per CDR3 protein. This sample has approximately 120,000 distinct CDR3 sequences, with more than 13% found just once. This receptor was obtained from an adult who was a healthcare worker with PCR-confirmed SARS-CoV-2 infection or an uninfected control (not recorded which). The specimen sequenced was whole blood.

The CDR3 region has the DNA TGTGCCAGCAGCCCCCGGGGCTCACCGAATTCACCCCTCCACTTT. Residues: CASSPRGSPNSPLHF. The chain carries TRBV7-2 and TRBJ1-6; TRBD1 might be the D (5 bases). The V and J ends lost 5 bases and 7 bases respectively, with 15 bases between them. CDR1 and CDR2 from the germline V gene are SGHTA and FQGNSA. The CDR3 has 15 residues.